The sequence of this T cell receptor beta chain was determined in a study of response to subunit inactivated influenza vaccine. Findings of the study overall: Authors proposed each seasonal influenza vaccination draws in few new T cells.

Remarks on this clonotype: Its antigen is currently unknown.

TCRdb ran MiXCR on the RT-PCR reads and lists one entry per CDR3 protein. Of roughly 700,000 distinct CDR3 sequences in the sample, about a sixth were seen once. In germline, CDR1 is MNHEY, CDR2 SMNVEV (reference sequence). V shed 3 bases and J shed 6 bases, with 12 bases lying between them. The CDR3 sequence is 14 residues long. Material: PBMCs from blood, obtained approximately 12 days after vaccination. This TCR was recovered from a man between 45 and 60 years old who received an inactivated influenza vaccine. The chain links TRBV27 to TRBJ1-5; TRBD1 might be the D (6 bases). CDR3 region: CASSLSRGVQPQHF. CDR3 DNA: TGTGCCAGCAGTTTGTCCAGGGGAGTTCAGCCCCAGCATTTT.